Following are 27 T cell receptor beta chains from one sample sequenced in a study of regulatory T cells in long-lasting Graves disease. The TCR beta library used iRepertoire HTBI primers with Arm-PCR amplification of CDR3. TCRdb recomputed calls from the multiplex PCR reads with MiXCR, one row per CDR3 protein. Of hundreds of thousands of distinct CDR3 sequences in the sample, roughly 14% are singletons; the top ten hold about 10%. Time point here: newly diagnosed GD, antithyroid drugs for less than 3 months. Isolated PBMC RNA provided the starting material for the TCR library. The sample was also linked to a second study, of T cells in Graves' hyperthyroidism and ophthalmopathy.

Sequenced here: peripheral blood mononuclear cells (PBMCs), sampled at new diagnosis, from a patient treated with antithyroid drugs. The origin of the receptors is a man under 40 with Graves disease.

The table lists this clonotype with a few counts. The chain joins TRBV12-3 or TRBV12-4 to TRBJ2-1; 8 bases line up with TRBD1. V was pared by 1 base and J by 0 bases, with 8 bases of the junction left unmatched. The CDR3 is 18 residues long. The CDR3 sequence: CASSLGVQGGSSYNEQFF. Written as DNA, the CDR3 is TGTGCCAGCAGTTTAGGAGTACAGGGGGGAAGCTCCTACAATGAGCAGTTCTTC.

This clonotype was picked up many times. The rearrangement links TRBV5-1 to TRBJ1-2; no clear D gene. CDR3 size: 12 residues. V was cut by 2 bases and J by 7 bases, with 9 bases left in between. Germline loops: CDR1 SGHRS, CDR2 YFSETQ. The CDR3 DNA is TGCGCCAGCAGCTTACCCGGACTTGGCTACACCTTC. This translates into CASSLPGLGYTF. Full variable domain (outside the CDR3, taken from reference TRBV5-1 and TRBJ1-2): KAGVTQTPRYLIKTRGQQVTLSCSPISGHRSVSWYQQTPGQGLQFLFEYFSETQRNKGNFPGRFSGRQFSNSRSEMNVSTLELGDSALYLCASSLPGLGYTFGSGTRLTVV.

This clonotype was observed at least ten times. The rearrangement joins TRBV7-2 to TRBJ2-7, with no clear D. This CDR3 region has 14 residues. The V end lost 1 base, the J end lost 3 bases, and 10 bases lay between the germline ends. Looked up from germline, CDR1 is SGHTA and CDR2 is FQGNSA. CDR3 protein: CASSLEAQFYEQYF. The CDR3 DNA reads TGTGCCAGCAGCTTAGAAGCCCAGTTCTACGAGCAGTACTTC.

Points on this clonotype: It may be a read error: a sequence one base away is much more abundant. The gene calls are TRBV19 and TRBJ1-1; 8 nucleotides line up with TRBD1. CDR3 size: 15 residues. The germline V gene encodes CDR1 LNHDA and CDR2 SQIVND (reference sequence). The CDR3 region has the DNA TGTACCAGTAGTATGGCAGGGGGCATGAACACTGAAGCTTTCTTT. This gives the protein CTSSMAGGMNTEAFF.

This clonotype was seen ten or more times. This sequence joins TRBV5-4 and TRBJ2-7; D is unresolved. This CDR3 spans 13 amino acids. Trimming left V 2 bases short and J 1 base short, with 7 bases between. The germline CDR1 and CDR2 sequences are SGHNT and YYREEE (reference sequence). The CDR3 loop is CASSFYKSYEQYF. The CDR3 coding sequence is TGTGCCAGCAGCTTCTACAAGTCCTACGAGCAGTACTTC.

This chain uses TRBV6-5 with TRBJ2-1, with unresolved D. The CDR3 has 11 residues. Trimming shortened V by 2 bases and J by 15 bases, and 11 bases separated the two germline ends. Germline CDR1 and CDR2: MNHEY and SVGAGI. CDR3 DNA: TGTGCCAGCAGTTACGGGCTAGATCTGTTCTTC. As protein: CASSYGLDLFF.

This clonotype showed up many times. The rearrangement uses TRBV18 and TRBJ1-5, with D hard to call. The CDR3 length is 13 residues. V shed 6 bases and J shed 3 bases, with 9 bases lying between them. From germline, CDR1 is KGHSH and CDR2 LQKENI. The chain's CDR3 is CASSTGYNQPQHF. The CDR3 DNA follows: TGTGCCAGCTCCACCGGGTACAATCAGCCCCAGCATTTT.

This clonotype was recorded many times. The chain combines TRBV2 with TRBJ2-5, with 9 bases lining up with TRBD2. With 7 bases clipped from V and 1 base from J, the junction kept 7 bases outside the gene matches. Germline V gene lookup returns CDR1 SNHLY and CDR2 FYNNEI. There are 15 residues in the CDR3. This CDR3 reads CASMRLAGFQETQYF. CDR3 DNA sequence: TGTGCCAGCATGCGGCTAGCGGGATTCCAAGAGACCCAGTACTTC. Full variable domain (missing parts from reference TRBV2 and TRBJ2-5): EPEVTQTPSHQVTQMGQEVILRCVPISNHLYFYWYRQILGQKVEFLVSFYNNEISEKSEIFDDQFSVERPDGSNFTLKIRSTKLEDSAMYFCASMRLAGFQETQYFGPGTRLLVL.

Ten or more counts support this clonotype. DNA for the CDR3: TGTGCCAGCAGTTTCACGCACAGGGCGGGGAACGAGCAGTACTTC. Translated, it gives CASSFTHRAGNEQYF. The chain has TRBV12-3 or TRBV12-4 and TRBJ2-7; the D call may be TRBD1 or TRBD2 (6 bases each). The CDR3 has 15 residues. V dropped 3 bases and J dropped 5 bases, with 17 bases sitting between them.

V usage is TRBV18 and J usage is TRBJ1-4; the D is unclear. The CDR3 totals 13 residues. Germline V CDR1 and CDR2: KGHSH, LQKENI. Trimming removed 6 bases from V and 0 bases from J, with 5 bases in between. The CDR3 here is CASSDPTNEKLFF. In nucleotides, the CDR3 is TGTGCCAGCTCTGATCCAACTAATGAAAAACTGTTTTTT. Full variable domain (remainder filled in from reference TRBV18 and TRBJ1-4): NAGVMQNPRHLVRRRGQEARLRCSPMKGHSHVYWYRQLPEEGLKFMVYLQKENIIDESGMPKERFSAEFPKEGPSILRIQQVVRGDSAAYFCASSDPTNEKLFFGSGTQLSVL.

The chain combines TRBV19 with TRBJ2-5; no reliable D call. Germline lookup yields CDR1 LNHDA and CDR2 SQIVND (reference sequence). The V gene lost 3 bases and the J gene lost 4 bases, with 9 bases spanning the gap. The length of the CDR3 is 13 residues. The CDR3 DNA follows: TGTGCCAGTAGTATTTTAGTCCGAGAGACCCAGTACTTC. Its protein is CASSILVRETQYF. Supplemented by reference TRBV19 and TRBJ2-5, the full variable domain reads DGGITQSPKYLFRKEGQNVTLSCEQNLNHDAMYWYRQDPGQGLRLIYYSQIVNDFQKGDIAEGYSVSREKKESFPLTVTSAQKNPTAFYLCASSILVRETQYFGPGTRLLVL.

This clonotype was seen at least ten times. The chain employs TRBV5-1 and TRBJ1-2; TRBD1 matches 9 bases. The V segment lost 1 base and the J segment 6 bases; nucleotides outside the gene matches: 1. Germline lookup yields CDR1 SGHRS and CDR2 YFSETQ. The CDR3 has 13 residues. This CDR3 reads CASSLTGGNGYTF. The CDR3 DNA reads as TGCGCCAGCAGCTTGACAGGGGGCAATGGCTACACCTTC.

This clonotype was seen repeatedly, ten times or more. V usage is TRBV12-3 or TRBV12-4 and J usage is TRBJ2-1; 8 bases map to TRBD1. After removal of 6 bases from V and 8 bases from J, the junction contained 9 bases not matched to a gene. This CDR3 is built from 14 residues. CDR3 loop: CASRLGQGIDEQFF. CDR3 DNA: TGTGCCAGCAGGCTAGGACAGGGCATAGATGAGCAGTTCTTC.

About this clonotype: A much larger clone differs from this one at a single base, so this may be a read error. This sequence joins TRBV19 and TRBJ2-3; D is perhaps TRBD2 (6 bases). V was pared by 4 bases and J by 5 bases, with 16 bases between. Germline values: CDR1 LNHDA, CDR2 SQIVND (reference sequence). The CDR3 consists of 15 residues. The CDR3 bases are TGTGCCAGTAGTAACCCGGGAGCGATAAGAGATACGCAGTATTTT. Translation: CASSNPGAIRDTQYF.

The table lists this clonotype with many counts. The chain uses TRBV20-1 and TRBJ1-2, with 7 bases aligning to TRBD1. Trimming cost V 3 bases and J 2 bases; bases outside gene matches: 6. Germline loops: CDR1 DFQATT, CDR2 SNEGSKA (reference sequence). This CDR3 has 14 residues. The CDR3 nucleotides read TGCAGTGCTAGGGGTTGGGGACAGAACTATGGCTACACCTTC. Its protein is CSARGWGQNYGYTF.

The table lists this clonotype with many counts. The chain has TRBV20-1 and TRBJ2-6; unclear D gene. The CDR3 has 18 amino acids. Deletions cut 0 bases from V and 1 base from J, with 16 bases between. Looked up from germline, CDR1 is DFQATT and CDR2 is SNEGSKA (reference sequence). The DNA of the CDR3 is TGCAGTGCTAGAGATCGTTCAGATACACGGTCTGGGGCCAACGTCCTGACTTTC. This codes for CSARDRSDTRSGANVLTF.

At least ten counts were recorded for this clonotype. The rearrangement joins TRBV20-1 to TRBJ2-3; tentative D call: TRBD2 (5 bases). The ends were cut back, 3 bases at V and 6 bases at J, with 16 bases in the middle. The CDR3 is 14 residues long. Germline values: CDR1 DFQATT, CDR2 SNEGSKA (reference sequence). The chain's CDR3 is CSARGRTRPDTQYF. DNA for the CDR3: TGCAGTGCTAGGGGGAGAACCCGCCCGGATACGCAGTATTTT.

This clonotype was picked up a small number of times. The chain joins TRBV7-9 to TRBJ1-4, with 7 positions matching TRBD1. Germline assignment: CDR1 SEHNR and CDR2 FQNEAQ (reference sequence). This CDR3 contains 14 residues. Trimming cost V 4 bases and J 2 bases; bases outside gene matches: 1. The CDR3 spells CASSWGQTNEKLFF. CDR3 bases: TGTGCCAGCAGCTGGGGACAGACTAATGAAAAACTGTTTTTT. Full variable domain (rest looked up from reference TRBV7-9 and TRBJ1-4): DTGVSQNPRHKITKRGQNVTFRCDPISEHNRLYWYRQTLGQGPEFLTYFQNEAQLEKSRLLSDRFSAERPKGSFSTLEIQRTEQGDSAMYLCASSWGQTNEKLFFGSGTQLSVL.

This clonotype has at least ten counts. The chain has TRBV3-1 and TRBJ2-3, with TRBD2 identical over 8 bases. Germline V gene lookup returns CDR1 LGHDT and CDR2 YNNKEL (reference sequence). V shed 4 bases and J 3 bases; nucleotides not matched to a gene: 6. The CDR3 is 15 residues long. CDR3 in amino acids: CASSPGAGGTDTQYF. In nucleotides, the CDR3 is TGTGCCAGCAGCCCCGGGGCGGGGGGAACAGATACGCAGTATTTT.

This chain joins TRBV5-8 and TRBJ1-1, with a possible D match to TRBD1 (6 bases). Germline-derived CDR1 and CDR2 are SGHTS and YDEGEE. Deletions cut 0 bases from V and 5 bases from J, with 14 bases between. The CDR3 runs 15 residues. The CDR3: CASSLAVRGGTEAFF. The CDR3 DNA is TGTGCCAGCAGCTTGGCTGTCAGGGGTGGAACTGAAGCTTTCTTT.

V usage is TRBV5-1 and J usage is TRBJ2-2; 13 nucleotides agree with TRBD2. Germline-derived CDR1 and CDR2 are SGHRS and YFSETQ. Trimming removed 5 bases from V and 9 bases from J; junction bases left unmatched: 10. CDR3 length: 16 residues. CDR3: CASSFTSGRANRELFF. The DNA for the CDR3 is TGCGCCAGCAGTTTCACTAGCGGGAGGGCCAACAGGGAGCTGTTTTTT.

The rearrangement links TRBV20-1 to TRBJ2-7, with D perhaps being TRBD1 or TRBD2 (6 bases each). The CDR3 runs 15 residues. Germline V lookup: CDR1 DFQATT, CDR2 SNEGSKA (reference sequence). The V end lost 6 bases, the J end lost 3 bases, and 21 bases lay between the germline ends. The CDR3 reads CSAGGFVESLYEQYF. CDR3 nucleotides: TGCAGTGCGGGGGGCTTTGTGGAGTCCCTCTACGAGCAGTACTTC.

This clonotype was found many times. This rearrangement joins TRBV12-3 or TRBV12-4 to TRBJ2-4; no clear D. V lost 4 bases to trimming and J lost 4 bases, with 8 bases between them. This CDR3 spans 13 amino acids. CDR3 in amino acids: CASSSLNKNIQYF. In nucleotides, the CDR3 is TGTGCCAGCAGTTCGCTCAATAAAAACATTCAGTACTTC.

This clonotype was seen only a few times. The chain links TRBV27 to TRBJ2-1, with no clear D. Germline CDR1 reads MNHEY; CDR2 reads SMNVEV (reference sequence). V was shortened by 6 bases and J by 3 bases, with 12 bases between the two germline ends. CDR3 size: 14 residues. CDR3 loop: CASRITWVYNEQFF. The CDR3 region has the DNA TGTGCCAGCAGGATCACTTGGGTCTACAATGAGCAGTTCTTC.

V is TRBV29-1 and J is TRBJ1-2, with D uncertain. V lost 4 bases, J lost 8 bases, and 5 bases lay in between. There are 9 residues in the CDR3. Germline V CDR1 and CDR2: SQVTM, ANQGSEA. The CDR3 DNA follows: TGCAGCGTTGGTGAGGGCTACACCTTC. It specifies CSVGEGYTF.

This clonotype was counted a few times. The CDR3 sequence is CAWSGGSQGNEPQHF. For the CDR3, the DNA is TGTGCCTGGAGTGGAGGATCACAGGGAAATGAGCCCCAGCATTTT. The gene calls are TRBV30 and TRBJ1-5; D perhaps matches TRBD1 (6 bases). Germline CDR1 is GTSNPN and CDR2 is SVGIG (reference sequence). V lost 1 base to trimming and J lost 8 bases, with 18 bases between them. This CDR3 comprises 15 residues.

This clonotype showed up many times. The chain couples TRBV11-2 to TRBJ1-2; D not certain. V was clipped by 6 bases and J by 6 bases, with 14 bases between them. The CDR3 covers 13 residues. Germline CDR1 SGHAT, CDR2 FQNNGV. CDR3 protein: CASSFDRAHGYTF. The CDR3, as DNA: TGTGCCAGCAGTTTTGATAGGGCCCATGGCTACACCTTC. The whole variable domain, remainder taken from reference TRBV11-2 and TRBJ1-2, is EAGVAQSPRYKIIEKRQSVAFWCNPISGHATLYWYQQILGQGPKLLIQFQNNGVVDDSQLPKDRFSAERLKGVDSTLKIQPAKLEDSAVYLCASSFDRAHGYTFGSGTRLTVV.